This TCR beta chain was captured in a study of TIL therapy for anti-PD-1-resistant metastatic lung cancer. Study at large: A handful of tumors were EGFR-mutant and two were ALK-rearranged. By whole-exome sequencing, median non-synonymous tumor mutation burden was approximately 1.4 mutations per megabase.

Findings and caveats of the study: The cohort had more treatment-naive, never-smoker and oncogene-addicted patients than typical.

Time point indicated: pre-treatment sample, taken before nivolumab and TIL therapy. The tumor samples were excised metastases, mostly pleural nodules or supraclavicular lymph nodes. Progressing patients received lymphodepletion, expanded TIL infusion and IL-2. Notes on this clone: Its cognate antigen is unknown.

Sequencing used immunoSEQ v3. Using immunoSEQ multiplex PCR, the repertoire was profiled, and TCRdb retains in-frame clones only, with some absent. The top ten hold roughly 15% of the sample, which has 25,000 to 30,000 clones, approximately 63% seen once. Germline V gene sequence: CDR1 SGHTA, CDR2 FQGNSA. V lost 4 bases and J lost 6; bases outside the gene matches: 8. The CDR3 contains 15 residues. The receptor comes from a woman aged 30-85 years with non-small cell lung cancer. The J gene is TRBJ2-7, the V gene TRBV7-2; 11 bases agree with TRBD2. The sample was tumor tissue, taken at baseline. CDR3 in DNA: TGTGCCAGCAGCTCTTCCGGGACTAGCGGATCCGAGCAGTACTTC. It yields the protein CASSSSGTSGSEQYF.